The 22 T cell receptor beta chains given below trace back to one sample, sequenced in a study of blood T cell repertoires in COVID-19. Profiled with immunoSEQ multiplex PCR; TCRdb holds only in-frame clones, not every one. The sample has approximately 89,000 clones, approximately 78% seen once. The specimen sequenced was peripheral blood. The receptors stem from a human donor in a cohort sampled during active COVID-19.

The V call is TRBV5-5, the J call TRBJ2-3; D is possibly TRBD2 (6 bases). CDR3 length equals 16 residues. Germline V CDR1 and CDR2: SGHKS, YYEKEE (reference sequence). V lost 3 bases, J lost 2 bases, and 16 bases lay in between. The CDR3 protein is CASSSERLGITDTQYF. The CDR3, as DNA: TGTGCCAGCAGCTCGGAAAGACTAGGGATCACAGATACGCAGTATTTT.

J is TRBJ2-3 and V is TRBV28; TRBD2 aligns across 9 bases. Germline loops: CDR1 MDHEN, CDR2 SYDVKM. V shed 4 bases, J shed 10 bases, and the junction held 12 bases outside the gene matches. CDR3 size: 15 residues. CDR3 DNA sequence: TGTGCCAGCAGTTGGGCTAGCGGGACCCTAGCGGCGCAGTATTTT. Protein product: CASSWASGTLAAQYF.

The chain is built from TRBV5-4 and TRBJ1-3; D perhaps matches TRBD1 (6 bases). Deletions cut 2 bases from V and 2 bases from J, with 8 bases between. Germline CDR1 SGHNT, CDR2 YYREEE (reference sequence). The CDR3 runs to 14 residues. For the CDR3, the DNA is TGTGCCAGCAGCTTACAGGGTGCTGGAAACACCATATATTTT. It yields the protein CASSLQGAGNTIYF.

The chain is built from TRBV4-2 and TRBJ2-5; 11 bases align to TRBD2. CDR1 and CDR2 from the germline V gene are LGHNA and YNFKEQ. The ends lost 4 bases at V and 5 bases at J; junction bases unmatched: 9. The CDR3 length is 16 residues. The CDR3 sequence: CASSRTSGQWEETQYF. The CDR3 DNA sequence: TGTGCCAGCAGCCGGACTAGCGGGCAGTGGGAGGAGACCCAGTACTTC.

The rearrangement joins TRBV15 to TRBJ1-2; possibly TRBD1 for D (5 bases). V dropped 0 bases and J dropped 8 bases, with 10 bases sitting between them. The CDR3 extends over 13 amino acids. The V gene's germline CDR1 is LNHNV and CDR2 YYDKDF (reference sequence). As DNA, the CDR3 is TGTGCCACCAGCAGAGAACAGGCGGGAGGCTACACCTTC. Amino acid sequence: CATSREQAGGYTF.

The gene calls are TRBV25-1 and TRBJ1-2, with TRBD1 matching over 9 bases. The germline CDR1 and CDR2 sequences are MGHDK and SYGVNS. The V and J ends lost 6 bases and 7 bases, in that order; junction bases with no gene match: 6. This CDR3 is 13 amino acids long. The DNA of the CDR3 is TGTGCCAGCAGCGCCGGGACAGGGAGTGGCTACACCTTC. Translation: CASSAGTGSGYTF.

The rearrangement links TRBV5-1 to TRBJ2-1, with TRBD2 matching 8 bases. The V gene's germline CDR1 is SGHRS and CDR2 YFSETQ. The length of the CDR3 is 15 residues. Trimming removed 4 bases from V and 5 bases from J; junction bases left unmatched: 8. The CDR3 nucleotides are TGCGCCAGCAGCAGAGCCGGGACTAGAAACAATGAGCAGTTCTTC. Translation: CASSRAGTRNNEQFF.

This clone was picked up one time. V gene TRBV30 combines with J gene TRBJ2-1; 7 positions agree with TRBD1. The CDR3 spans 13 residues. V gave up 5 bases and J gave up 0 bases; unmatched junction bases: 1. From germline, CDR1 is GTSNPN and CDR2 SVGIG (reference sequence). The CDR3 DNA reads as TGTGCCTGGGGGACAGCCTCCTACAATGAGCAGTTCTTC. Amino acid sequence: CAWGTASYNEQFF.

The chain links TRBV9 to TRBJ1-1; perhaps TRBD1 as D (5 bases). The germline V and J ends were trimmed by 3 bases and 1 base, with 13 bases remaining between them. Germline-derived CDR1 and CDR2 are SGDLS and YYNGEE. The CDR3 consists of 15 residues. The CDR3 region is CASSAGARPNTEAFF. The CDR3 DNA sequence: TGTGCCAGCAGCGCTGGGGCACGGCCGAACACTGAAGCTTTCTTT.

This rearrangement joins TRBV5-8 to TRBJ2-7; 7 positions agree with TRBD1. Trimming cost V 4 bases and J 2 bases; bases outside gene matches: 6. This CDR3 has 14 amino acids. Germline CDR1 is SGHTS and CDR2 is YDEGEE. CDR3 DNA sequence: TGTGCCAGCAGCCCGACAGGGATGACCTACGAGCAGTACTTC. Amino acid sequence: CASSPTGMTYEQYF.

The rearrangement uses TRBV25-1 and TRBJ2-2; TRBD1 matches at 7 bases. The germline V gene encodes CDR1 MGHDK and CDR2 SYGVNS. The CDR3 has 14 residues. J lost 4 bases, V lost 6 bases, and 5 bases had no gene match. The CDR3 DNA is TGTGCCAGCAGCCGGGACAGCCCCACCGGGGAGCTGTTTTTT. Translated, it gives CASSRDSPTGELFF. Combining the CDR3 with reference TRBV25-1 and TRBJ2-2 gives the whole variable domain EADIYQTPRYLVIGTGKKITLECSQTMGHDKMYWYQQDPGMELHLIHYSYGVNSTEKGDLSSESTVSRIRTEHFPLTLESARPSHTSQYLCASSRDSPTGELFFGEGSRLTVL.

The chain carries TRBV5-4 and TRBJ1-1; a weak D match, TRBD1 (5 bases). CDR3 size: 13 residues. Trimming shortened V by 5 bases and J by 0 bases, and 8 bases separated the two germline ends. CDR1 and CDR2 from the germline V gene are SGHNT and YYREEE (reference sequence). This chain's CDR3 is CASRAGVNTEAFF. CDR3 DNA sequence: TGTGCCAGCAGAGCGGGGGTGAACACTGAAGCTTTCTTT.

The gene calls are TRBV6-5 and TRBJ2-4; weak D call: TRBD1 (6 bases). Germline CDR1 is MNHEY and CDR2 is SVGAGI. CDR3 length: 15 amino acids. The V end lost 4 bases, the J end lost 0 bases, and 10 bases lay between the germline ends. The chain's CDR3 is CASSSGALAKNIQYF. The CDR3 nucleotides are TGTGCCAGCAGTTCAGGGGCGCTAGCCAAAAACATTCAGTACTTC.

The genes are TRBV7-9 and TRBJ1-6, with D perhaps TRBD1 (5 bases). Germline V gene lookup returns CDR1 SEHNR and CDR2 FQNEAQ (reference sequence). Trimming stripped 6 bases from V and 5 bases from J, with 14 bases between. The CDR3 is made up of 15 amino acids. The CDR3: CASSSTGHDNSPLHF. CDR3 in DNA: TGTGCCAGCAGTTCTACAGGTCACGATAATTCACCCCTCCACTTT. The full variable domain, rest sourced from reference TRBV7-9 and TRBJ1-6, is DTGVSQNPRHKITKRGQNVTFRCDPISEHNRLYWYRQTLGQGPEFLTYFQNEAQLEKSRLLSDRFSAERPKGSFSTLEIQRTEQGDSAMYLCASSSTGHDNSPLHFGNGTRLTVT.

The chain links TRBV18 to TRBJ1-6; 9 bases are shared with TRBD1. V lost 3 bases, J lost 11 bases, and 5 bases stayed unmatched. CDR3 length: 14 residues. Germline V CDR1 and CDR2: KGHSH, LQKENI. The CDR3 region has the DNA TGTGCCAGCTCACCCGGACAGGGGAAGGCACCCCTCCACTTT. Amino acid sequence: CASSPGQGKAPLHF.

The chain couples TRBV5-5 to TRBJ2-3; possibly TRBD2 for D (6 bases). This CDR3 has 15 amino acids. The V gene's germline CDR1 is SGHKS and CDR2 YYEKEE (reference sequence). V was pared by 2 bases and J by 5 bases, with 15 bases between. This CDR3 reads CASSFSTGVEDTQYF. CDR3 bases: TGTGCCAGCAGCTTTTCGACGGGGGTGGAAGATACGCAGTATTTT. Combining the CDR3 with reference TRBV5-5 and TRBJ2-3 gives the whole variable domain DAGVTQSPTHLIKTRGQQVTLRCSPISGHKSVSWYQQVLGQGPQFIFQYYEKEERGRGNFPDRFSARQFPNYSSELNVNALLLGDSALYLCASSFSTGVEDTQYFGPGTRLTVL.

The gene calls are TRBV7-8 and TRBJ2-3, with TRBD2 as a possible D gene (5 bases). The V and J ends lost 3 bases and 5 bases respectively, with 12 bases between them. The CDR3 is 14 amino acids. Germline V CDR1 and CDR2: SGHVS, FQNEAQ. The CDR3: CASSLDPRGDTQYF. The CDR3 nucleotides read TGTGCCAGCAGCTTGGACCCACGGGGAGATACGCAGTATTTT.

The CDR3 reads CASSEGSLSNQPQHF. The CDR3 DNA sequence: TGTGCCAGCAGTGAGGGCAGCCTTAGCAATCAGCCCCAGCATTTT. The V and J genes are TRBV6-1 and TRBJ1-5; D is ambiguous. Trimming stripped 3 bases from V and 0 bases from J, with 9 bases between. CDR3 length: 15 amino acids. Germline V CDR1 and CDR2: MNHNS, SASEGT.

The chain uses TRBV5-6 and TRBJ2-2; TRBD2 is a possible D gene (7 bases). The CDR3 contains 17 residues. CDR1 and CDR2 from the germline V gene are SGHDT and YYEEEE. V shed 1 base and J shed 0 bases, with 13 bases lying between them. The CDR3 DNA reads TGTGCCAGCAGCTTGTGGGGGGGCACCGCGAACACCGGGGAGCTGTTTTTT. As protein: CASSLWGGTANTGELFF.

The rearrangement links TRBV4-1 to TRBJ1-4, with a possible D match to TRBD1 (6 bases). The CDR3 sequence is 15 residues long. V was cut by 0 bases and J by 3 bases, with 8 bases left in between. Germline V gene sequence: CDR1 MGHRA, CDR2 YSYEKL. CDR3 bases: TGCGCCAGCAGCCAAGAGAGGACAGCTAATGAAAAACTGTTTTTT. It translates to CASSQERTANEKLFF.

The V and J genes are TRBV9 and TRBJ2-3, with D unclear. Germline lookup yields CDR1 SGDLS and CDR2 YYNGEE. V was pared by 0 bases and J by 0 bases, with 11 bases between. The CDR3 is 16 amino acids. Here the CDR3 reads CASSVAPVGSTDTQYF. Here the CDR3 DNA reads TGTGCCAGCAGCGTAGCTCCAGTTGGTAGCACAGATACGCAGTATTTT.

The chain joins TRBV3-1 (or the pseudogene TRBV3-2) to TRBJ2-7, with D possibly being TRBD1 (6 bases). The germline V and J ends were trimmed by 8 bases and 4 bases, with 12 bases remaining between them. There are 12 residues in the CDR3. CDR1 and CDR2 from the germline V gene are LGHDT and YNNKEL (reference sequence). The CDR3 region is CASQGQTYEQYF. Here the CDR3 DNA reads TGTGCCAGCCAAGGACAGACTTACGAGCAGTACTTC.